These T cell receptor beta chains were read from a single sample in a study of cytomegalovirus exposure and HLA in healthy donors. Repertoires were generated with immunoSEQ multiplex PCR, while TCRdb's copy carries only in-frame clones and drops some. Of approximately 150,000 clones listed, 85% to 90% were seen once; the top ten hold just over 8.5%. The sequencing input was PBMCs. These TCRs come from a man younger than 30 in good health and CMV-seropositive. Both conserved end residues are trimmed from each CDR3. Some rows mark clone size as missing; the rest say once, few, many or name a class of expanded clone.

CDR3 | size | J | V
ASSRSRTGGQGETQY | - | TRBJ2-5 | TRBV19
ASSLYLAGVNEQF | - | TRBJ2-1 | TRBV5-6
ASSPKDRAPYNEQF | - | TRBJ2-1 | TRBV7-9
ASRPTGTDTQY | - | TRBJ2-3 | TRBV5-6
ASSYGVGSEAF | - | TRBJ1-1 | TRBV6-5
ASSRGYNEQF | few | TRBJ2-1 | TRBV19
SVELIQGFYNEQF | - | TRBJ2-1 | TRBV29-1
ASSRQGVFNEQF | - | TRBJ2-1 | TRBV7-2
ASSPRQLISNQPQH | - | TRBJ1-5 | TRBV18
ASSYPFNAGNQPQH | - | TRBJ1-5 | TRBV6-6
ASSYELAGGYEQY | - | TRBJ2-7 | TRBV6-7
ASSSYLSEAF | - | TRBJ1-1 | TRBV19
SVEAGSYEQY | - | TRBJ2-7 | TRBV29-1
ASSLSRTGAYNEQF | - | TRBJ2-1 | TRBV7-7
SVRTVKGVGYT | - | TRBJ1-2 | TRBV29-1
ASSFRETQY | - | TRBJ2-5 | TRBV5-1
ASSIKLSRGSPTYGYT | few | TRBJ1-2 | TRBV19
ASSVPLRGGYEQY | - | TRBJ2-7 | TRBV5-1
ASSEQAGGNEQF | once | TRBJ2-1 | TRBV6-1
SVGVLRYNEQF | - | TRBJ2-1 | TRBV29-1
ASSETTSGRTH | - | TRBJ1-6 | TRBV6-1
ASRGFGEAF | - | TRBJ1-1 | TRBV5-1
ASGQNRYEQY | - | TRBJ2-7 | TRBV27
SVEDKDRASWGYT | - | TRBJ1-2 | TRBV29-1
ASSLGHSSVFSGNTIY | - | TRBJ1-3 | TRBV5-4
ASSLAPGGNNEQF | - | TRBJ2-1 | TRBV5-1
ASSRNELLDSYEQY | - | TRBJ2-7 | TRBV5-1
ASSQDLGGSASYEQY | - | TRBJ2-7 | TRBV4-2
ASSPNRDSETQY | - | TRBJ2-5 | TRBV2
ASSPTGTGAYGYT | - | TRBJ1-2 | TRBV18
ASRIIAGTTGELF | - | TRBJ2-2 | TRBV28
ASSSGVRNTEAF | once | TRBJ1-1 | TRBV5-6